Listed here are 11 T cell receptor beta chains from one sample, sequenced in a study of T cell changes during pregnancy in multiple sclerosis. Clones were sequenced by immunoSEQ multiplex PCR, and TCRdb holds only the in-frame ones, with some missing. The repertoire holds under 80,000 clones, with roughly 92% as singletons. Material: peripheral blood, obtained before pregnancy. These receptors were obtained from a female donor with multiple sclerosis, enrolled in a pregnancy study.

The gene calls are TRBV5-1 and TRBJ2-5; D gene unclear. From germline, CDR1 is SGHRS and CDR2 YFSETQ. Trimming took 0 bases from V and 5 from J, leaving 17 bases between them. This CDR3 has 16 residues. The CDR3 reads CASSLVSGPVGETQYF. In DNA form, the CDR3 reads TGCGCCAGCAGCTTGGTCTCTGGTCCCGTCGGTGAGACCCAGTACTTC.

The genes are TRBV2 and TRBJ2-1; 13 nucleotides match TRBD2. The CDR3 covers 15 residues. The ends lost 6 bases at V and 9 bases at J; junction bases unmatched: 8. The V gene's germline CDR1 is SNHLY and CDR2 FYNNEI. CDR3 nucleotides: TGTGCCAGCAGAAGGACTAGCGGGAGTATTGGTGAGCAGTTCTTC. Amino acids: CASRRTSGSIGEQFF.

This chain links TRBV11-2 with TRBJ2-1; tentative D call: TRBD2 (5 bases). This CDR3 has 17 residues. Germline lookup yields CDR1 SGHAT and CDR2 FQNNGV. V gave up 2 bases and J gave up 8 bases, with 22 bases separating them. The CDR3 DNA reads TGTGCCAGCAGCTTATTCACTCTAGTGGGAGAAACCGATGAGCAGTTCTTC. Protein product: CASSLFTLVGETDEQFF.

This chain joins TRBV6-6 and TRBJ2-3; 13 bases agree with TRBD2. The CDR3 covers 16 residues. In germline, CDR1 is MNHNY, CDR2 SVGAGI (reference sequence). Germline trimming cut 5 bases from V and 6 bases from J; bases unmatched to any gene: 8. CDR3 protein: CASSTLLAGGSDTQYF. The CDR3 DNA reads TGTGCCAGCAGTACTTTACTAGCGGGAGGGAGCGATACGCAGTATTTT.

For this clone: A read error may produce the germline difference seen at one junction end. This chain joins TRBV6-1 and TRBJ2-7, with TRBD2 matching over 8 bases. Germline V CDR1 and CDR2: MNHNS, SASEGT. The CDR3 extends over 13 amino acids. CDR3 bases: TGTGCCAACAGTAGCGGGAACTCCTACGAGCAGTACTTC. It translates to CANSSGNSYEQYF.

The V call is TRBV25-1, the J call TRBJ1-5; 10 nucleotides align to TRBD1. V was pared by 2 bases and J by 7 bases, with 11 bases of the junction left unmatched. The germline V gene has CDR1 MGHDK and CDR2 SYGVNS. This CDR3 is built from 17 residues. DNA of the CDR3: TGTGCCAGCAGTGAACCTATCCCCGGGACAGGGGACCAGCCCCAGCATTTT. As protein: CASSEPIPGTGDQPQHF.

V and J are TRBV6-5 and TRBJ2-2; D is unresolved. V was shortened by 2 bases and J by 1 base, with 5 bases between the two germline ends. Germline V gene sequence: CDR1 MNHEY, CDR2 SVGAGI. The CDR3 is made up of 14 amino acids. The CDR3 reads CASSYEVNTGELFF. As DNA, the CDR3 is TGTGCCAGCAGTTACGAGGTGAACACCGGGGAGCTGTTTTTT.

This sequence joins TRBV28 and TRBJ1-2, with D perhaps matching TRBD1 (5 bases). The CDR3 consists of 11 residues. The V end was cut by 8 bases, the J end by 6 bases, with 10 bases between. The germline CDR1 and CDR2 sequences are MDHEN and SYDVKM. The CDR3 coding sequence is TGTGCCAGCCTGGGGGGGGATGGCTACACCTTC. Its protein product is CASLGGDGYTF.

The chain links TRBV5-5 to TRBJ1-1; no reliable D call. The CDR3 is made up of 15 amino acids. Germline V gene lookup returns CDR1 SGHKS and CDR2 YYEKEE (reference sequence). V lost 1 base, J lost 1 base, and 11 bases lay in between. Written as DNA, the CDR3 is TGTGCCAGCAGCTTGCCTTTTACTCAGAACACTGAAGCTTTCTTT. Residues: CASSLPFTQNTEAFF.

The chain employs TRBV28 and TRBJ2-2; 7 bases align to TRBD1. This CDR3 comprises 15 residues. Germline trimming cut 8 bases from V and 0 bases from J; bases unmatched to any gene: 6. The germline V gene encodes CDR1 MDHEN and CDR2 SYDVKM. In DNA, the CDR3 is TGTGCCAGCCAACGACAGGGTACGAACACCGGGGAGCTGTTTTTT. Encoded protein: CASQRQGTNTGELFF.

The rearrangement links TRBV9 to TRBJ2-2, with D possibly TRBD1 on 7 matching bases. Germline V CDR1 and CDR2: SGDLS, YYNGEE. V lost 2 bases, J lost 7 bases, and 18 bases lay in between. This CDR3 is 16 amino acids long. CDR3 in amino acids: CASSVNPGTAGGELFF. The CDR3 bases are TGTGCCAGCAGCGTTAACCCCGGGACAGCGGGCGGGGAGCTGTTTTTT.